This T cell receptor beta chain was retrieved from a study of cytomegalovirus exposure and HLA in healthy donors (dated by TCRdb to 2017 to 2019). With respect to the entire study: A later analysis indicated that the roughly 120 validation repertoires were generated on the platform also employed for the 700 or so repertoires of the first cohort. The aim of the study was to test whether cataloging public T cell receptors could identify signatures of past pathogen exposure. In addition to the first cohort of 666 subjects, a separate validation cohort of around 110 different subjects was used. To predict cytomegalovirus infection status, the study combined high-throughput TCR immunosequencing, statistical association of individual TCRs with disease status, and machine learning. The investigation overall reported the following: Most TCR sequences were seen in very few donors, while some public TCRs were found in many individuals. The authors suggested that the approach could potentially be extended to other disease states and immunological phenotypes. Three of the identified cytomegalovirus-associated TCR beta chains were confirmed in vitro to be specific for cytomegalovirus antigens. A total of about 150 TCR beta chains were listed by the study as associated with cytomegalovirus. The validation cohort had no HLA typing available for a later analysis, so co-occurrence within that cohort was assessed over all 120 or so repertoires. Subsequent analysis determined that TCRs grouped into clusters in the first cohort also showed a tendency toward co-occurrence across the roughly 120 validation repertoires, and 90% to 95% of cluster scores exceeded 0. The classifier was reported to diagnose cytomegalovirus status with high specificity and sensitivity in both the original cohort and the validation cohort.

The germline V gene (reference sequence) specifies MNHEY as CDR1 and SMNVEV as CDR2. V was cut back by 4 bases and J by 2 bases, leaving a gap of 8 bases between them. The CDR3 covers 13 residues, taking in both the cysteine and the phenylalanine. Of the read, only the CDR3 DNA is kept; its 39 bases are in frame from base 1. The library was obtained by the immunoSEQ multiplex PCR assay. Turning to the authors' computational methods: To diagnose cytomegalovirus status from the catalog of TCR beta chain sequences, a statistical classification framework was built. The source is immuneACCESS, and TCRdb retained only in-frame sequences with V and J called. Part of the clones is not carried over; for the studies checked, unresolved V genes explain less than half of this, and the remainder is unexplained. The DNA gave D and trimming, while V, J and clone size come from that table. The table for this sample lists 100,000 to 150,000 clones; approximately 95% of them were counted only once. About 1.8% of the sample comes from the top ten.

The table lists this clone with a count of one. Its specific antigen is unknown. No base qualities exist here, and no much larger clone lies one base off it. Donors formed part of the validation cohort, which comprised 120 subjects and was distinct from the first cohort of under 850 subjects. The chain uses TRBV27 and TRBJ1-2; a tentative D call is TRBD1 (5 bases match). The TCR was taken from a man aged 18 to 30 in good health and CMV-seronegative. The sample consisted of PBMCs. The DNA is TGTGCCAGCAGTTGGGGCAGCAACTATGGCTACACCTTC. Its protein is CASSWGSNYGYTF.